These T cell receptor beta chains were read from a single sample in a study of regulatory T cells in long-lasting Graves disease. One entry per CDR3 protein, called by TCRdb with MiXCR from the multiplex PCR reads. The sample carries around 500,000 distinct CDR3 sequences, approximately 13% recorded once. The sample was also linked to a second study, of T cells in Graves' hyperthyroidism and ophthalmopathy.

Sequencing was performed on peripheral blood mononuclear cells (PBMCs), taken at new diagnosis, from a patient treated with antithyroid drugs. The receptors derive from a man aged 30 to 45 with Graves disease. The conserved cysteine and the conserved F or W are not part of the CDR3 here. Fields, in order: J gene, V gene, CDR3 protein.

j_call: TRBJ2-1
v_call: TRBV5-1
cdr3_aa: ASSLGREQF

j_call: TRBJ2-6
v_call: TRBV25-1
cdr3_aa: ASSEVQPSGANVLT

j_call: TRBJ2-7
v_call: TRBV27
cdr3_aa: ASSLSLRDTYSYEQY

j_call: TRBJ2-5
v_call: TRBV2
cdr3_aa: ASSERPSQETQY

j_call: TRBJ2-7
v_call: TRBV5-1
cdr3_aa: ASSPATHSEDYEQY

j_call: TRBJ2-3
v_call: TRBV12-3/TRBV12-4
cdr3_aa: ASSTQGSADTQY

j_call: TRBJ2-5
v_call: TRBV7-9
cdr3_aa: ASSLVGGAKETQY

j_call: TRBJ2-5
v_call: TRBV18
cdr3_aa: ASSPIMGRVNQGETQY

j_call: TRBJ2-5
v_call: TRBV5-5
cdr3_aa: ASSLLGEELETQY

j_call: TRBJ2-7
v_call: TRBV19
cdr3_aa: ASSIGGLSNHYEQY

j_call: TRBJ2-7
v_call: TRBV27
cdr3_aa: ASSGGTYRLTKQY

j_call: TRBJ1-1
v_call: TRBV11-2
cdr3_aa: ASSLEGQLEAF

j_call: TRBJ2-7
v_call: TRBV6-1
cdr3_aa: ASPRGPYEQY

j_call: TRBJ2-1
v_call: TRBV12-3/TRBV12-4
cdr3_aa: ASSRGLAGEQF

j_call: TRBJ1-2
v_call: TRBV3-1
cdr3_aa: ASSHKMGAPPYGYT

j_call: TRBJ1-2
v_call: TRBV5-5
cdr3_aa: ASSVGEHYGYT

j_call: TRBJ2-1
v_call: TRBV3-1
cdr3_aa: ASQGGLYNEQF

j_call: TRBJ1-6
v_call: TRBV7-9
cdr3_aa: ASSLDEGNSPLH

j_call: TRBJ1-1
v_call: TRBV10-3
cdr3_aa: AIIRGPNTEAF

j_call: TRBJ1-2
v_call: TRBV5-1
cdr3_aa: ASSLFSQGVRSNYGYT

j_call: TRBJ1-1
v_call: TRBV5-4
cdr3_aa: ASSLDGGWRNTEAF

j_call: TRBJ1-2
v_call: TRBV4-1
cdr3_aa: ASSPDSSNYGYT

j_call: TRBJ1-5
v_call: TRBV27
cdr3_aa: ASSPGQRIGPQH

j_call: TRBJ2-1
v_call: TRBV12-3/TRBV12-4
cdr3_aa: ASSFLAGVSNEQF

j_call: TRBJ2-3
v_call: TRBV10-3
cdr3_aa: AISDPDLNRDTQY

j_call: TRBJ2-1
v_call: TRBV27
cdr3_aa: ASRGGTSGYNEQF

j_call: TRBJ1-4
v_call: TRBV19
cdr3_aa: ASSIDNAGSEKLF

j_call: TRBJ2-2
v_call: TRBV4-1
cdr3_aa: ASSHPREVGAGELF

j_call: TRBJ2-1
v_call: TRBV5-1
cdr3_aa: ASSPTGDSYNEQF

j_call: TRBJ1-2
v_call: TRBV12-3/TRBV12-4
cdr3_aa: ASSIGVVFYGYT

j_call: TRBJ1-4
v_call: TRBV18
cdr3_aa: ASSPRPGSNEKLF

j_call: TRBJ2-1
v_call: TRBV30
cdr3_aa: AWSPGQSYNEQF

j_call: TRBJ1-2
v_call: TRBV29-1
cdr3_aa: SAKTGTGGGGYT

j_call: TRBJ2-4
v_call: TRBV20-1
cdr3_aa: SATQGGSPRKTGIQY

j_call: TRBJ2-4
v_call: TRBV11-2
cdr3_aa: ASSLSWTSNLMGIQY

j_call: TRBJ2-7
v_call: TRBV5-8
cdr3_aa: ASSSRQFWGSYEQY

j_call: TRBJ2-1
v_call: TRBV20-1
cdr3_aa: SALREGRGYNEQF

j_call: TRBJ2-5
v_call: TRBV29-1
cdr3_aa: SVGGGSTQETQY

j_call: TRBJ2-1
v_call: TRBV6-2/TRBV6-3
cdr3_aa: ASSYPSHGYNEQF

j_call: TRBJ2-5
v_call: TRBV25-1
cdr3_aa: ASSPGQGARETQY

j_call: TRBJ2-7
v_call: TRBV19
cdr3_aa: ASSLQVGDRAYEQY

j_call: TRBJ1-5
v_call: TRBV29-1
cdr3_aa: SVVVLDRADDQPQH

j_call: TRBJ2-7
v_call: TRBV19
cdr3_aa: ASSPGAGQGSYEQY

j_call: TRBJ2-5
v_call: TRBV18
cdr3_aa: ASSLPGLHTETQY

j_call: TRBJ2-7
v_call: TRBV5-1
cdr3_aa: ASSLEVWGDEQY

j_call: TRBJ1-2
v_call: TRBV7-9
cdr3_aa: ASRGQAYGYT

j_call: TRBJ2-3
v_call: TRBV27
cdr3_aa: ASRGGTVLSSTDTQY

j_call: TRBJ1-1
v_call: TRBV4-1
cdr3_aa: ASSQGLGQGETEAF

j_call: TRBJ1-6
v_call: TRBV5-1
cdr3_aa: ASSLGQGGPLH

j_call: TRBJ2-7
v_call: TRBV10-1
cdr3_aa: ASSPGTGETYEQY

j_call: TRBJ1-4
v_call: TRBV28
cdr3_aa: ATGGAANEKLF

j_call: TRBJ1-2
v_call: TRBV5-6
cdr3_aa: AGSFGGNTGYT

j_call: TRBJ2-1
v_call: TRBV11-2
cdr3_aa: ASSLFSGVSYEQF

j_call: TRBJ2-6
v_call: TRBV7-9
cdr3_aa: ASSSYIQVPGANVLT

j_call: TRBJ2-1
v_call: TRBV18
cdr3_aa: ASSRIADYNEQF